These 4 T cell receptor beta chains came from one sample sequenced in a study of graft-versus-host responses after intestinal transplantation. Processing released intraepithelial and lamina propria lymphocytes from the graft tissue. Assay: immunoSEQ multiplex PCR; the TCRdb copy retains only in-frame clones and omits some. This sample has tens of thousands of clones, with about nine tenths found just once. Sequenced here: ileum tissue, sampled more than 350 days after transplant. The receptors stem from a human patient who received an intestinal transplant, so some T cells may come from the graft donor.

V usage is TRBV7-9 and J usage is TRBJ2-7; TRBD2 matches at 9 bases. Germline V gives CDR1 SEHNR, CDR2 FQNEAQ (reference sequence). V shed 6 bases, J shed 5 bases, and the junction held 17 bases outside the gene matches. This CDR3 is 17 amino acids long. The CDR3 reads CASSREGIAGVFDEQYF. The CDR3, as DNA: TGTGCCAGCAGTCGAGAAGGCATAGCGGGAGTTTTCGACGAGCAGTACTTC.

This clone is a singleton in its sample. The chain employs TRBV29-1 and TRBJ1-2, with a weak D call TRBD1 (5 bases). Germline V gives CDR1 SQVTM, CDR2 ANQGSEA. Trimming took 3 bases from V and 4 from J, leaving 12 bases between them. This CDR3 is 13 amino acids long. The CDR3 DNA reads TGCAGCGTTGATGACGGGGCTTTCTATGGCTACACCTTC. Translating gives CSVDDGAFYGYTF.

This clone was counted a single time. The genes are TRBV7-9 and TRBJ1-5; no clear D gene. Germline CDR1 is SEHNR and CDR2 is FQNEAQ (reference sequence). V was trimmed by 6 bases and J by 4 bases, leaving 10 bases between them. This CDR3 is 13 amino acids long. CDR3 coding DNA: TGTGCCAGCAGAAAAGAGGCAAATCAGCCCCAGCATTTT. Amino acids: CASRKEANQPQHF.

The table lists this clone with a few counts. V is TRBV2 and J is TRBJ1-5; D is perhaps TRBD1 (6 bases). Germline loops: CDR1 SNHLY, CDR2 FYNNEI. V shed 3 bases and J shed 0 bases, with 6 bases lying between them. The CDR3 spans 14 residues. In nucleotides, the CDR3 is TGTGCCAGCAGTGAGGGGGCTAGCAATCAGCCCCAGCATTTT. The encoded protein is CASSEGASNQPQHF.